This TCR beta chain was documented in a study of CD8 T cells in Susac syndrome. CD8+ and CD4+ blood T cells underwent TCR beta sequencing. The control group consisted of healthy donors matched for age and sex. TEMRA cells underwent FACS enrichment and CD8+ and CD4+ T cells underwent negative isolation. Trimming cost V 5 bases and J 0 bases, with 16 bases left between them. Germline V gene lookup returns CDR1 MNHEY and CDR2 SVGEGT. This CDR3 has 16 residues. An input of roughly 0.5 to 1 ug of RNA was subjected to reverse transcription using random hexamers. immunoSEQ multiplex PCR amplified TCR beta CDR3 across 54 Vbeta, 13 Jbeta. TCRdb recomputed calls from the immunoSEQ multiplex PCR reads with MiXCR, one row per CDR3 protein. The sample shows 55,000 to 70,000 distinct CDR3 sequences, about 95% of them seen only once.

The source of this sequence is a human donor in good health. Input material: CD8+ T cells from PBMCs. The chain recombines TRBV6-2 or TRBV6-3 with TRBJ1-1; D not certain. The CDR3 nucleotides read TGTGCCAGCAGTCTACTAGAAGAGTTAATGAACACTGAAGCTTTCTTT. It translates to CASSLLEELMNTEAFF.